This T cell receptor (beta chain) was captured in a study of PD-1 blockade in mismatch repair-deficient tumors. TCRs were sequenced from a few patients responding to pembrolizumab. Produced via immunoSEQ multiplex PCR; TCRdb's table is partial and in-frame only. Here the sample spans about 79,000 clones, roughly 80% being singletons. This specimen was peripheral blood, taken 44 weeks after starting pembrolizumab. The source of this sequence is an adult with mismatch repair-deficient cancer.

The CDR3 sequence is CASSQDLAGVLDTQYF. The CDR3 DNA sequence: TGTGCCAGCAGCCAAGATCTAGCGGGAGTTCTAGATACGCAGTATTTT. V usage is TRBV14 and J usage is TRBJ2-3; 10 nucleotides align to TRBD2. V lost 0 bases, J lost 5 bases, and 5 bases stayed unmatched. This CDR3 has 16 amino acids. Germline V CDR1 and CDR2: SGHDN, FVKESK.